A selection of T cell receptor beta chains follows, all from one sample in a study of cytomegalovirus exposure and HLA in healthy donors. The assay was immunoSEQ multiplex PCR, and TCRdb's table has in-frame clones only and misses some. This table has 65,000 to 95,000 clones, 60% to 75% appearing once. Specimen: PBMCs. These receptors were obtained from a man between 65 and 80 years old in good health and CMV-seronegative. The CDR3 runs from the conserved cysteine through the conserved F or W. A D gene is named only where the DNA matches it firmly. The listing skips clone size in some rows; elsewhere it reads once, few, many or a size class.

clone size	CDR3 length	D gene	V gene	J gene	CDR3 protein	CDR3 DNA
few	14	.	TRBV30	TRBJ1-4	CAWSGPDNYEKLFF	TGTGCCTGGAGTGGTCCGGACAATTATGAAAAACTGTTTTTT
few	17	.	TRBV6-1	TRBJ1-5	CASSEAGGVYSNQPQHF	TGTGCCAGCAGTGAAGCAGGGGGGGTTTATAGCAATCAGCCCCAGCATTTT
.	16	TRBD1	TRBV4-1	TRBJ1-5	CASSQGDRVGNQPQHF	TGCGCCAGCAGCCAAGGAGACAGGGTTGGCAATCAGCCCCAGCATTTT
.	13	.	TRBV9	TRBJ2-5	CASSVGAGETQYF	TGTGCCAGCAGCGTAGGAGCAGGGGAGACCCAGTACTTC
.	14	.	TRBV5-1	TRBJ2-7	CASSFETVAHEQYF	TGCGCCAGCAGCTTCGAGACAGTCGCCCACGAGCAGTACTTC
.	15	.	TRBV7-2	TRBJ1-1	CASSHNRAMNTEAFF	TGTGCCAGCAGCCACAACAGGGCAATGAACACTGAAGCTTTCTTT
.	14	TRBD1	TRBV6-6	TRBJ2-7	CASSHGQGSGEQYF	TGTGCCAGCAGTCACGGACAGGGGTCGGGGGAGCAGTACTTC
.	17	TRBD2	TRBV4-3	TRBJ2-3	CASSPRASGGFTDTQYF	TGCGCCAGCAGCCCCCGCGCTAGCGGGGGGTTCACAGATACGCAGTATTTT
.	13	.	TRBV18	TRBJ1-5	CASSTGEDQPQHF	TGTGCCAGCTCAACAGGAGAAGATCAGCCCCAGCATTTT
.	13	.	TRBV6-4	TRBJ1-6	CASSVEIRAPLHF	TGTGCCAGCAGTGTTGAGATTCGGGCACCCCTCCACTTT
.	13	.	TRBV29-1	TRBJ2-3	CSVGVTGADTQYF	TGCAGCGTCGGGGTGACGGGGGCAGATACGCAGTATTTT
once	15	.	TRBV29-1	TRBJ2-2	CSVEDVASDTGELFF	TGCAGCGTTGAAGACGTGGCGAGCGACACCGGGGAGCTGTTTTTT
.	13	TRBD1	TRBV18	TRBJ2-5	CASTRDSKETQYF	TGTGCCAGCACAAGGGACAGTAAAGAGACCCAGTACTTC
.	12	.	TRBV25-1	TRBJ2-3	CASSDYTDTQYF	TGTGCCAGCAGTGACTACACAGATACGCAGTATTTT
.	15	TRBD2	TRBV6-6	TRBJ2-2	CASTDSGSGDGELFF	TGTGCCAGCACCGATAGCGGGAGCGGGGACGGGGAGCTGTTTTTT
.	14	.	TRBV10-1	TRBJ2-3	CASSDGGGYDTQYF	TGCGCCAGCAGTGATGGCGGAGGATACGATACGCAGTATTTT